This entry features one T cell receptor beta chain sequence. The target antigen is unknown. The data derive from a study of T cell repertoires and Cas9 in healthy adults. Looking at the study overall: Multi-effector potency, cytotoxicity and lineage were assessed in SpCas9-reactive CD4 and CD8 T cells. Regarding the study as a whole: SpCas9-reactive regulatory T cells reportedly mitigated SpCas9-reactive effector T cells in vitro.

Profiling relied on immunoSEQ multiplex PCR, and the TCRdb table lists in-frame clones only, not all of them. The profile shows approximately 23,000 clones, about 89% of them singletons. The CDR3 consists of 16 residues. Germline V lookup: CDR1 SGHVS, CDR2 FNYEAQ. V shed 1 base and J shed 1 base, with 10 bases lying between them. Sequencing input: CD4+ effector T cells (CD127+, CD25-, CD137-, CD154-) from PBMCs; culture status not recorded. This chain links TRBV7-6 with TRBJ2-2; no definite D call. The source of this sequence is a human donor in good health. CDR3 DNA sequence: TGTGCCAGCAGCTTAGAGGCAGTTAGGAACACCGGGGAGCTGTTTTTT. Encoded protein: CASSLEAVRNTGELFF.